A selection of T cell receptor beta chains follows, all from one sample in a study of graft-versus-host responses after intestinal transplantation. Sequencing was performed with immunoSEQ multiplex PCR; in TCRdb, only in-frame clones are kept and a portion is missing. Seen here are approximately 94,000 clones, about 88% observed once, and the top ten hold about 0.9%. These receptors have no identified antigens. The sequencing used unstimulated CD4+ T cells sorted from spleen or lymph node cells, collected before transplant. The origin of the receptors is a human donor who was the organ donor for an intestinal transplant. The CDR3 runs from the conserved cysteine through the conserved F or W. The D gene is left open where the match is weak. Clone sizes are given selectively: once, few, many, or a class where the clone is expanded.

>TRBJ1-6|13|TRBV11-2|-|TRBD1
TGTGCCAGCAGCCCCATTCAGGGGGCTACCCTCCACTTT
CASSPIQGATLHF
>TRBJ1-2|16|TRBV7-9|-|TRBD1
TGTGCCAGCAGCCCCGGGACAGGGATCATCGACTATGGCTACACCTTC
CASSPGTGIIDYGYTF
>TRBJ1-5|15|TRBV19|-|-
TGTGCCAGTAGTATAGAAGGTTATAGCAATCAGCCCCAGCATTTT
CASSIEGYSNQPQHF
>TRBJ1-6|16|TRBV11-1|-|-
TGTGCCAGCAGCTCCCGGGCCGTGACGGGTTTTTCACCCCTCCACTTT
CASSSRAVTGFSPLHF
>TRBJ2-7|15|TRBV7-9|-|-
TGTGCCAGCAGCTTAGTTGGGACGTCTGCCTACGAGCAGTACTTC
CASSLVGTSAYEQYF
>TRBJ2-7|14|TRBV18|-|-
TGTGCCAGCTCACCACCGAAGGGTATGGGCGAGCAGTACTTC
CASSPPKGMGEQYF
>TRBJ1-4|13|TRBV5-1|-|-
TGCGCCAGCACAACGGGGCTTAATGAAAAACTGTTTTTT
CASTTGLNEKLFF
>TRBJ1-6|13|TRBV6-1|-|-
TGTGCCAGCAGGCAAGGGGTCAATTCACCCCTCCACTTT
CASRQGVNSPLHF
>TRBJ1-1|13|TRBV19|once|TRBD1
TGTGCCAGTCACAGGGGGGGGAACACTGAAGCTTTCTTT
CASHRGGNTEAFF
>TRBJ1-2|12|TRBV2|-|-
TGTGCCAGCAGTGAAATGGGAAATGGCTACACCTTC
CASSEMGNGYTF
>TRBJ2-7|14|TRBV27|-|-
TGTGCCAGCAGTTTATCGGCAGGGGCCTACGAGCAGTACTTC
CASSLSAGAYEQYF